The 21 T cell receptor beta chains below come from one sample, sequenced in a study of CD8+ T cells in alopecia areata. Extraction and reverse transcription of RNA yielded cDNA as the sequencing template. The table came from immunoSEQ multiplex PCR; TCRdb's copy has only in-frame clones and leaves some out. The data hold under 70,000 clones, with almost 97% observed a single time. The sequenced sample was CD8+ T cells sorted from blood, obtained at week 0. Receptor source: a human donor with alopecia areata.

V is TRBV5-1 and J is TRBJ2-7; TRBD2 agrees at 11 bases. Germline CDR1 and CDR2: SGHRS and YFSETQ. J was trimmed by 5 bases and V by 3 bases; bases with no gene match: 4. This CDR3 is 14 amino acids long. This chain's CDR3 is CASSSSGGIHEQYF. The CDR3, as DNA: TGCGCCAGCAGCTCTAGCGGGGGGATCCACGAGCAGTACTTC.

CDR3 DNA sequence: TGTGCCAGCAGCCCCCCAGGGGAGCGGGATCAGCCCCAGCATTTT. This encodes CASSPPGERDQPQHF. The gene calls are TRBV6-6 and TRBJ1-5; a weak D match, TRBD1 (6 bases). Deletions cut 6 bases from V and 5 bases from J, with 17 bases between. This CDR3 has 15 amino acids. CDR1 is MNHNY and CDR2 is SVGAGI in the germline V gene (reference sequence).

Comment on this clone: Its ends do not fully match the called genes, so a read error is possible. The V gene is TRBV7-7, the J gene TRBJ2-7; perhaps TRBD1 as D (8 bases). Germline V gives CDR1 SSHAT, CDR2 FNYEAQ (reference sequence). This CDR3 comprises 15 residues. CDR3 sequence (DNA): TGTGCTAGCAGCTTAGCCACAGGGGGAGGGTACGAGCAGTACTTC. Translated: CASSLATGGGYEQYF.

This chain joins TRBV7-9 and TRBJ2-1; 9 bases fit TRBD1. This CDR3 region has 14 residues. Losses at the gene ends were 1 base for V and 16 bases for J; bases not matched to a gene: 11. The V gene's germline CDR1 is SEHNR and CDR2 FQNEAQ (reference sequence). The CDR3 here is CASSLDPTRDREFF. The DNA of the CDR3 is TGTGCCAGCAGCTTAGATCCCACACGGGACAGGGAATTCTTC.

The chain couples TRBV29-1 to TRBJ2-7, with D perhaps matching TRBD1 or TRBD2 (5 bases each). The V and J ends lost 5 bases and 4 bases respectively, with 18 bases between them. This CDR3 comprises 14 residues. Germline V gives CDR1 SQVTM, CDR2 ANQGSEA. The CDR3 sequence: CSVQARGDVYEQYF. The CDR3 DNA is TGCAGCGTTCAGGCCAGAGGGGATGTGTACGAGCAGTACTTC.

The rearrangement joins TRBV6-5 to TRBJ2-3; D is unresolved. Germline loops: CDR1 MNHEY, CDR2 SVGAGI. This CDR3 has 13 residues. V shed 2 bases and J shed 6 bases, with 9 bases lying between them. CDR3 DNA: TGTGCCAGCAGTTACGTGACGCGGGATACGCAGTATTTT. This codes for CASSYVTRDTQYF.

The chain links TRBV13 to TRBJ2-7; 10 bases are a match to TRBD2. Germline-derived CDR1 and CDR2 are PRHDT and FYEKMQ (reference sequence). The length of the CDR3 is 15 residues. The V gene end was trimmed by 2 bases and the J gene end by 7 bases; junction bases not matched to a gene: 8. CDR3 residues: CASSLSPAGGREQYF. The CDR3 DNA reads as TGTGCCAGCAGCTTAAGCCCAGCGGGGGGGCGGGAGCAGTACTTC.

V and J are TRBV7-9 and TRBJ1-1, with unresolved D. Germline V lookup: CDR1 SEHNR, CDR2 FQNEAQ (reference sequence). CDR3 length: 9 amino acids. V gave up 11 bases and J gave up 11 bases, with 12 bases separating them. The CDR3 sequence is CALGDEAFF. CDR3 DNA sequence: TGTGCCCTCGGGGATGAGGCTTTCTTT.

The genes are TRBV14 and TRBJ1-1; 8 nucleotides align to TRBD1. The CDR3 extends over 15 amino acids. The ends lost 2 bases at V and 5 bases at J; junction bases unmatched: 7. Germline CDR1 SGHDN, CDR2 FVKESK. This CDR3 reads CASSQYHRGMTEAFF. The CDR3 DNA reads TGTGCCAGCAGCCAATATCACAGGGGGATGACTGAAGCTTTCTTT.

The chain recombines TRBV11-2 with TRBJ1-2; possible D gene TRBD1, 5 bases. Germline V lookup: CDR1 SGHAT, CDR2 FQNNGV. Trimming removed 0 bases from V and 7 bases from J, with 15 bases in between. The CDR3 runs 15 residues. The chain's CDR3 is CASSLEGVEPSGYTF. Written as DNA, the CDR3 is TGTGCCAGCAGCTTAGAAGGGGTAGAGCCAAGTGGCTACACCTTC.

CDR3 in DNA: TGCGCCAGCAGCCAAGATGCAGGGAGTGCCGGGGAGCTGTTTTTT. Translated, it gives CASSQDAGSAGELFF. The chain couples TRBV4-1 to TRBJ2-2; D tentatively fits TRBD1 or TRBD2 (5 bases each). The V gene lost 0 bases and the J gene lost 6 bases, with 11 bases spanning the gap. The V gene's germline CDR1 is MGHRA and CDR2 YSYEKL. This CDR3 comprises 15 residues.

J is TRBJ2-3 and V is TRBV5-6, with D perhaps matching TRBD1 (6 bases). There are 14 residues in the CDR3. The V gene's germline CDR1 is SGHDT and CDR2 YYEEEE. V was clipped by 3 bases and J by 6 bases, with 14 bases between them. As DNA, the CDR3 is TGTGCCAGCAGCTCCGACATAGGGGGTGATACGCAGTATTTT. This encodes CASSSDIGGDTQYF.

V gene TRBV5-8 combines with J gene TRBJ2-2; no reliable D call. V was cut by 0 bases and J by 2 bases, with 5 bases left in between. Germline lookup yields CDR1 SGHTS and CDR2 YDEGEE. This CDR3 has 14 residues. The CDR3 protein is CASSLEANTGELFF. As DNA, the CDR3 is TGTGCCAGCAGCTTGGAGGCTAACACCGGGGAGCTGTTTTTT.

This chain uses TRBV2 with TRBJ1-1; no definite D call. CDR1 and CDR2 from the germline V gene are SNHLY and FYNNEI. Trimming removed 7 bases at V and 1 base at J, with 10 bases between. This CDR3 is 13 amino acids long. The CDR3 sequence is CASMVYWNTEAFF. The DNA for the CDR3 is TGTGCCAGCATGGTCTATTGGAACACTGAAGCTTTCTTT. Full variable domain (outside the CDR3, taken from reference TRBV2 and TRBJ1-1): EPEVTQTPSHQVTQMGQEVILRCVPISNHLYFYWYRQILGQKVEFLVSFYNNEISEKSEIFDDQFSVERPDGSNFTLKIRSTKLEDSAMYFCASMVYWNTEAFFGQGTRLTVV.

The rearrangement joins TRBV19 to TRBJ2-2; 7 bases are shared with TRBD1. Germline V gene data show CDR1 as LNHDA and CDR2 as SQIVND (reference sequence). V shed 7 bases and J 7 bases; nucleotides not matched to a gene: 12. This CDR3 comprises 15 residues. The DNA for the CDR3 is TGTGCCAGTACCAGGGGGACCACCACGTACGGGGAGCTGTTTTTT. This codes for CASTRGTTTYGELFF.

V gene TRBV7-9 combines with J gene TRBJ2-1; the D gene is possibly TRBD2 (7 bases). There are 12 residues in the CDR3. With 5 bases removed from V and 13 bases from J, the gap between germline ends came to 15 bases. Germline V gene sequence: CDR1 SEHNR, CDR2 FQNEAQ (reference sequence). CDR3 residues: CASSPGGGAQFF. The CDR3 region has the DNA TGTGCCAGCAGCCCAGGTGGGGGGGCCCAGTTCTTC.

The V gene is TRBV4-1, the J gene TRBJ2-7; 9 nucleotides agree with TRBD1. Trimming removed 2 bases from V and 2 bases from J; junction bases left unmatched: 7. Per the germline V gene, CDR1 is MGHRA and CDR2 is YSYEKL. This CDR3 region has 16 residues. The CDR3 nucleotides read TGCGCCAGCAGCCAACAACCGGGACAGGGTACCTACGAGCAGTACTTC. This translates into CASSQQPGQGTYEQYF.

V is TRBV5-4 and J is TRBJ2-5, with D possibly being TRBD2 (7 bases). CDR1 is SGHNT and CDR2 is YYREEE in the germline V gene (reference sequence). The V gene lost 2 bases and the J gene lost 4 bases, with 15 bases spanning the gap. The length of the CDR3 is 15 residues. The CDR3 sequence is CASSFRGALGETQYF. The CDR3 DNA sequence: TGTGCCAGCAGCTTCCGGGGGGCTCTAGGAGAGACCCAGTACTTC.

The V and J genes are TRBV6-1 and TRBJ1-4; the D is unclear. The CDR3 is 15 amino acids. The germline CDR1 and CDR2 sequences are MNHNS and SASEGT. The ends were cut back, 6 bases at V and 4 bases at J, with 15 bases in the middle. CDR3 bases: TGTGCCAGCAGACCCCTGGGGAGACATAATGAAAAACTGTTTTTT. Protein sequence: CASRPLGRHNEKLFF.

V gene TRBV7-9 combines with J gene TRBJ2-1; D possibly corresponds to TRBD1 (5 bases). The CDR3 sequence is 12 residues long. Germline CDR1 is SEHNR and CDR2 is FQNEAQ (reference sequence). V shed 0 bases and J shed 14 bases, with 11 bases lying between them. The DNA for the CDR3 is TGTGCCAGCAGCTTAGCGCTGGCAGGGAAGTTCTTC. It encodes CASSLALAGKFF. The full variable domain, completed using reference TRBV7-9 and TRBJ2-1, is DTGVSQNPRHKITKRGQNVTFRCDPISEHNRLYWYRQTLGQGPEFLTYFQNEAQLEKSRLLSDRFSAERPKGSFSTLEIQRTEQGDSAMYLCASSLALAGKFFGPGTRLTVL.

The chain is built from TRBV5-6 and TRBJ2-7, with D possibly being TRBD1 (5 bases). Germline CDR1 SGHDT, CDR2 YYEEEE. This CDR3 is built from 15 residues. Trimming removed 0 bases at V and 0 bases at J, with 10 bases between. CDR3 amino acids: CASSLGQFPSYEQYF. For the CDR3, the DNA is TGTGCCAGCAGCTTGGGACAGTTCCCCTCCTACGAGCAGTACTTC.